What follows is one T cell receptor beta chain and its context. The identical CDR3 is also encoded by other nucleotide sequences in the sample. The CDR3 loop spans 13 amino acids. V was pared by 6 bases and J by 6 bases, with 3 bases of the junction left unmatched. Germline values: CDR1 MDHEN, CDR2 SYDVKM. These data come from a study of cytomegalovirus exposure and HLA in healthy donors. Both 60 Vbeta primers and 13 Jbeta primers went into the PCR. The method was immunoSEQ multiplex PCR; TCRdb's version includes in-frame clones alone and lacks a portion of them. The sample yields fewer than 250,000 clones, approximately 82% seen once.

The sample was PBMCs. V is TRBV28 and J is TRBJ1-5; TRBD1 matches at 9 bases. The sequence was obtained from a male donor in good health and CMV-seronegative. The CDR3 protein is CASRGTGSQPQHF. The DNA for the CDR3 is TGTGCCAGCAGGGGGACAGGGAGTCAGCCCCAGCATTTT. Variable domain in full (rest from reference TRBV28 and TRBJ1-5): DVKVTQSSRYLVKRTGEKVFLECVQDMDHENMFWYRQDPGLGLRLIYFSYDVKMKEKGDIPEGYSVSREKKERFSLILESASTNQTSMYLCASRGTGSQPQHFGDGTRLSIL.